The rows below give T cell receptor beta chains drawn from one sample of a study of CD8 T cells in Susac syndrome. MiXCR, run by TCRdb on the immunoSEQ multiplex PCR reads, gives a single entry per CDR3 protein. In the table there are about 240,000 distinct CDR3 sequences, 90% to 96% of which are singletons. Sequenced material: CD4+ T cells from PBMCs. These receptors all stem from a human donor with Susac syndrome. The CDR3 runs from the conserved cysteine through the conserved F or W. The order of the fields is J gene, clone size, D gene, V gene, CDR3 protein, CDR3 DNA. D genes are given only for firm matches. Size is omitted from some rows. Given values are once, few, many or a class for expanded clones.

j_call: TRBJ2-5
clone_size: -
d_call: -
v_call: TRBV4-1
cdr3_aa: CASSQPRNLQETQYF
cdr3_nt: TGCGCCAGCAGCCAACCCCGGAACTTGCAAGAGACCCAGTACTTC

j_call: TRBJ1-2
clone_size: -
d_call: TRBD1
v_call: TRBV18
cdr3_aa: CASSPGTDSNYGYTF
cdr3_nt: TGTGCCAGCTCACCAGGGACAGATTCGAACTATGGCTACACCTTC

j_call: TRBJ2-1
clone_size: -
d_call: -
v_call: TRBV15
cdr3_aa: CATSRAGTSYNEQFF
cdr3_nt: TGTGCCACCAGCAGAGCAGGGACCTCGTACAATGAGCAGTTCTTC

j_call: TRBJ2-3
clone_size: -
d_call: TRBD1
v_call: TRBV7-9
cdr3_aa: CASSLRTGRADTQYF
cdr3_nt: TGTGCCAGCAGCCTAAGGACAGGTCGCGCAGATACGCAGTATTTT

j_call: TRBJ1-2
clone_size: -
d_call: -
v_call: TRBV4-1
cdr3_aa: CASSQDWGRVYGYTF
cdr3_nt: TGCGCCAGCAGCCAAGATTGGGGCAGGGTATATGGCTACACCTTC

j_call: TRBJ2-7
clone_size: -
d_call: -
v_call: TRBV20-1
cdr3_aa: CSARDRGPGTPYYEQYF
cdr3_nt: TGCAGTGCTAGAGATCGGGGGCCCGGGACACCCTACTACGAGCAGTACTTC

j_call: TRBJ1-2
clone_size: -
d_call: -
v_call: TRBV28
cdr3_aa: CASRLNYGYTF
cdr3_nt: TGTGCCAGCAGACTAAACTATGGCTACACCTTC

j_call: TRBJ2-3
clone_size: -
d_call: -
v_call: TRBV4-2
cdr3_aa: CASRGGLSTDTQYF
cdr3_nt: TGTGCCAGCAGGGGTGGACTGAGCACAGATACGCAGTATTTT

j_call: TRBJ1-2
clone_size: -
d_call: -
v_call: TRBV7-3
cdr3_aa: CASSQAQVYGYTF
cdr3_nt: TGTGCCAGCAGCCAAGCGCAGGTTTATGGCTACACCTTC

j_call: TRBJ1-2
clone_size: -
d_call: TRBD1
v_call: TRBV6-5
cdr3_aa: CASSYRGLLGYTF
cdr3_nt: TGTGCCAGCAGTTACAGGGGGCTTCTTGGCTACACCTTC

j_call: TRBJ2-7
clone_size: -
d_call: TRBD2
v_call: TRBV11-2
cdr3_aa: CASSLLRTSGRYEQYF
cdr3_nt: TGTGCCAGCAGCTTATTGCGGACTAGCGGGAGGTACGAGCAGTACTTC

j_call: TRBJ2-3
clone_size: -
d_call: -
v_call: TRBV12-3/TRBV12-4
cdr3_aa: CASSPNGPLTTQYF
cdr3_nt: TGTGCCAGCAGTCCCAACGGACCCCTTACCACGCAGTATTTT

j_call: TRBJ1-5
clone_size: once
d_call: TRBD1
v_call: TRBV5-1
cdr3_aa: CASSLGDSFSNQPQHF
cdr3_nt: TGCGCCAGCAGCTTGGGGGACAGTTTTAGCAATCAGCCCCAGCATTTT

j_call: TRBJ2-5
clone_size: -
d_call: -
v_call: TRBV2
cdr3_aa: CASSRATQYF
cdr3_nt: TGTGCCAGCAGCCGCGCGACCCAGTACTTC

j_call: TRBJ1-2
clone_size: -
d_call: TRBD1
v_call: TRBV7-9
cdr3_aa: CASSLTGRTGTNYGYTF
cdr3_nt: TGTGCCAGCAGCTTAACGGGAAGGACAGGGACTAACTATGGCTACACCTTC

j_call: TRBJ2-1
clone_size: -
d_call: TRBD2
v_call: TRBV5-4
cdr3_aa: CASSLVGTRTHNEQFF
cdr3_nt: TGTGCCAGCAGCTTGGTTGGGACTAGAACACACAATGAGCAGTTCTTC